The 26 T cell receptor beta chains below all came from one sample that was sequenced in a study of healthy donors' naive CD4 and CD8 T cells. Starting from approximately 500 ng of total RNA, TCR libraries were made with linear amplification. TCRdb re-called the reads through MiXCR, storing one row per CDR3 protein. The sample lists approximately 180,000 distinct CDR3 sequences; around 80% were seen once. The specimen was naive CD4+ and CD8+ T cells sorted from blood, pooled from several donors. These receptors all come from a pool of human donors in good health; the sample pools cells from several healthy donors.

This clonotype was counted a few times. The gene calls are TRBV29-1 and TRBJ1-1, with 11 bases that match TRBD1. V lost 4 bases, J lost 6 bases, and 4 bases stayed unmatched. The germline V gene encodes CDR1 SQVTM and CDR2 ANQGSEA. CDR3 size: 13 residues. The chain's CDR3 is CSVGWTGGPEAFF. CDR3 coding DNA: TGCAGCGTTGGGTGGACAGGGGGCCCTGAAGCTTTCTTT.

The V call is TRBV5-4, the J call TRBJ2-1; D may correspond to TRBD1 or TRBD2 (6 bases each). The V and J ends lost 4 bases and 9 bases respectively, with 11 bases between them. Germline V gene sequence: CDR1 SGHNT, CDR2 YYREEE (reference sequence). This CDR3 has 12 amino acids. The CDR3 sequence is CASSGSGAEQFF. The CDR3 region has the DNA TGTGCCAGCAGCGGGTCGGGGGCTGAGCAGTTCTTC.

The chain has TRBV27 and TRBJ2-7; D may match TRBD1 or TRBD2 (6 bases each). The germline V gene encodes CDR1 MNHEY and CDR2 SMNVEV (reference sequence). The CDR3 covers 13 residues. Trimming took off 6 bases at V and 4 bases at J, with 13 bases between the two ends. In DNA, the CDR3 is TGTGCCAGCAGAGGTCCGGGGGCGTACGAGCAGTACTTC. Amino acid sequence: CASRGPGAYEQYF.

The chain recombines TRBV6-5 with TRBJ1-5, with a possible D match to TRBD1 (5 bases). The germline V and J ends were trimmed by 6 bases and 7 bases, with 13 bases remaining between them. Germline V CDR1 and CDR2: MNHEY, SVGAGI. This CDR3 is built from 13 residues. CDR3: CASSRARDQPQHF. The CDR3 DNA reads TGTGCCAGCAGCAGGGCGAGGGACCAGCCCCAGCATTTT.

V gene TRBV6-5 combines with J gene TRBJ2-1; TRBD1 matches at 10 bases. The CDR3 sequence is 15 residues long. Germline CDR1 reads MNHEY; CDR2 reads SVGAGI. V trimming: 5 bases; J trimming: 5 bases; junction bases outside the gene matches: 6. The CDR3 here is CASSQDRGSNNEQFF. As DNA, the CDR3 is TGTGCCAGCAGTCAGGACAGGGGGTCCAACAATGAGCAGTTCTTC.

The rearrangement joins TRBV11-2 to TRBJ2-7; TRBD1 agrees at 7 bases. Germline values: CDR1 SGHAT, CDR2 FQNNGV. V lost 2 bases to trimming and J lost 3 bases; unmatched junction nucleotides: 13. This CDR3 spans 17 amino acids. The CDR3 DNA follows: TGTGCCAGCAGCTTACCTCTGACAGGGAGTTATGGCTACGAGCAGTACTTC. It codes for CASSLPLTGSYGYEQYF.

This clonotype was seen a single time. The CDR3 protein is CAISDKGYNEQFF. Written as DNA, the CDR3 is TGTGCCATCAGTGACAAAGGGTACAATGAGCAGTTCTTC. The J gene is TRBJ2-1, the V gene TRBV10-3; D is ambiguous. In germline, CDR1 is ENHRY, CDR2 SYGVKD. V dropped 3 bases and J dropped 4 bases, with 7 bases sitting between them. The CDR3 is made up of 13 amino acids.

The chain uses TRBV29-1 and TRBJ2-7, with 8 bases that match TRBD1. Germline V gives CDR1 SQVTM, CDR2 ANQGSEA. The junction had 3 bases not matched to a gene; V was cut back by 5 bases and J by 3 bases. This CDR3 region has 12 residues. CDR3 in amino acids: CSVRQGNYEQYF. The DNA for the CDR3 is TGCAGCGTTCGACAGGGGAACTACGAGCAGTACTTC.

This clonotype was seen once. The chain has TRBV29-1 and TRBJ2-5; D assignment may be TRBD1 or TRBD2 (6 bases each). Trimming shortened V by 3 bases and J by 4 bases, and 18 bases separated the two germline ends. This CDR3 is 15 amino acids long. The germline CDR1 and CDR2 sequences are SQVTM and ANQGSEA. The CDR3 DNA follows: TGCAGCGTTGACGACAGGAGGGGTGTAGGAGAGACCCAGTACTTC. It codes for CSVDDRRGVGETQYF.

The rearrangement joins TRBV6-2 or TRBV6-3 to TRBJ2-7, with D perhaps matching TRBD1 (6 bases). Trimming left V 5 bases short and J 1 base short, with 12 bases between. Germline loops: CDR1 MNHEY, CDR2 SVGEGT. The CDR3 length is 14 residues. The CDR3 protein is CASSRARGSYEQYF. Here the CDR3 DNA reads TGTGCCAGCAGTCGAGCCAGGGGTTCCTACGAGCAGTACTTC.

CDR3 protein: CASRSPHEQFF. The DNA for the CDR3 is TGTGCCAGTCGTAGCCCCCATGAGCAGTTCTTC. The chain has TRBV7-8 and TRBJ2-1; D is unclear. The V end lost 9 bases, the J end lost 8 bases, and 11 bases lay between the germline ends. This CDR3 is 11 amino acids long. From germline, CDR1 is SGHVS and CDR2 FQNEAQ.

The chain uses TRBV5-6 and TRBJ2-7; 7 nucleotides agree with TRBD1. Germline V gene lookup returns CDR1 SGHDT and CDR2 YYEEEE. The junction had 7 bases not matched to a gene; V was cut back by 2 bases and J by 2 bases. This CDR3 comprises 15 residues. The CDR3: CASSFYRGDAYEQYF. In nucleotides, the CDR3 is TGTGCCAGCAGCTTTTACAGGGGAGACGCCTACGAGCAGTACTTC.

This clonotype was observed a single time. V and J are TRBV20-1 and TRBJ1-2; 7 bases align to TRBD1. V was pared by 3 bases and J by 4 bases, with 8 bases of the junction left unmatched. From germline, CDR1 is DFQATT and CDR2 SNEGSKA (reference sequence). The CDR3 contains 14 residues. The CDR3 sequence: CSASGDRAGYGYTF. The CDR3, as DNA: TGCAGTGCTAGCGGCGACAGGGCGGGCTATGGCTACACCTTC.

The V gene is TRBV5-5, the J gene TRBJ2-5, with D tentatively TRBD2 (5 bases). V lost 0 bases and J 2 bases, leaving 11 bases between the germline ends. In germline, CDR1 is SGHKS, CDR2 YYEKEE (reference sequence). The CDR3 is 15 residues long. The CDR3 loop is CASSLGTWRQETQYF. The CDR3 DNA is TGTGCCAGCAGCTTGGGGACTTGGCGGCAAGAGACCCAGTACTTC.

The chain combines TRBV29-1 with TRBJ1-5; D not resolved. The CDR3 consists of 11 residues. V was clipped by 3 bases and J by 11 bases, with 11 bases between them. Germline assignment: CDR1 SQVTM and CDR2 ANQGSEA. This CDR3 is CSVEAGASQHF. The CDR3 DNA is TGCAGCGTTGAGGCGGGTGCGTCCCAGCATTTT.

V and J are TRBV18 and TRBJ1-1, with TRBD1 matching over 9 bases. J gave up 1 base and V 2 bases, and 2 bases lay outside the gene matches. Germline loops: CDR1 KGHSH, CDR2 LQKENI. This CDR3 spans 15 amino acids. The DNA for the CDR3 is TGTGCCAGCTCACCAGCGGGACAGGGGAACACTGAAGCTTTCTTT. Protein sequence: CASSPAGQGNTEAFF. Variable domain in full (rest from reference TRBV18 and TRBJ1-1): NAGVMQNPRHLVRRRGQEARLRCSPMKGHSHVYWYRQLPEEGLKFMVYLQKENIIDESGMPKERFSAEFPKEGPSILRIQQVVRGDSAAYFCASSPAGQGNTEAFFGQGTRLTVV.

The gene calls are TRBV27 and TRBJ2-1; D is possibly TRBD1 or TRBD2 (6 bases each). CDR3 length: 15 amino acids. The V and J ends lost 7 bases and 4 bases respectively, with 17 bases between them. Per the germline V gene, CDR1 is MNHEY and CDR2 is SMNVEV (reference sequence). The CDR3 here is CASTLGGPGYNEQFF. The CDR3 bases are TGTGCCAGCACCCTGGGGGGCCCTGGTTACAATGAGCAGTTCTTC.

J is TRBJ1-2 and V is TRBV27; 9 bases agree with TRBD1. Trimming at V came to 4 bases and at J to 7 bases, leaving 10 bases not matched to a gene. Looked up from germline, CDR1 is MNHEY and CDR2 is SMNVEV (reference sequence). There are 15 residues in the CDR3. The CDR3 DNA follows: TGTGCCAGCAGTTCCCACGGGACAGGGCCTAGTGGCTACACCTTC. Its protein product is CASSSHGTGPSGYTF.

This clonotype came up once. The V call is TRBV11-2, the J call TRBJ2-3, with 12 bases fitting TRBD2. Germline assignment: CDR1 SGHAT and CDR2 FQNNGV. The CDR3 length is 16 residues. With V trimmed by 5 bases and J by 4 bases, 7 bases remained unmatched. The CDR3 spells CASSLPRLAGADTQYF. The DNA for the CDR3 is TGTGCCAGCAGCCTCCCTAGACTAGCGGGAGCAGATACGCAGTATTTT.

The chain couples TRBV6-5 to TRBJ1-3; D gene ambiguous. Trimming took 5 bases from V and 4 from J, leaving 12 bases between them. Germline V gene data show CDR1 as MNHEY and CDR2 as SVGAGI. This CDR3 is built from 14 residues. The CDR3 DNA reads as TGTGCCAGCAGTCCCGGTAGCTCCGGAAACACCATATATTTT. Its translation: CASSPGSSGNTIYF.

This clonotype has only a few counts. The chain carries TRBV29-1 and TRBJ2-1; TRBD2 aligns across 8 bases. The CDR3 length is 15 residues. V trimming: 5 bases; J trimming: 5 bases; junction bases outside the gene matches: 11. Germline CDR1 and CDR2: SQVTM and ANQGSEA. The CDR3 bases are TGCAGCGTTTCAGGGGTCCAGCGGGAGAACAATGAGCAGTTCTTC. Translated, it gives CSVSGVQRENNEQFF.

This clonotype was counted between two and nine times. The chain recombines TRBV6-5 with TRBJ2-3; tentatively, D is TRBD2 (5 bases). Trimming left V 0 bases short and J 2 bases short, with 15 bases between. Germline V gene data show CDR1 as MNHEY and CDR2 as SVGAGI. The CDR3 is 17 amino acids. The CDR3 nucleotides are TGTGCCAGCAGTTACTCCATGGACTGGCTCGACACAGATACGCAGTATTTT. Translation gives CASSYSMDWLDTDTQYF.

V is TRBV19 and J is TRBJ1-1, with a weak D call TRBD1 (6 bases). Trimming pared 5 bases from V and 4 bases from J, leaving 17 bases between. Germline V lookup: CDR1 LNHDA, CDR2 SQIVND (reference sequence). This CDR3 is 15 amino acids long. CDR3 DNA sequence: TGTGCCAGTAGTTTCCCTCCTGGGGGCGGCACTGAAGCTTTCTTT. This gives the protein CASSFPPGGGTEAFF.

The chain joins TRBV29-1 to TRBJ1-5, with D possibly TRBD1 on 6 matching bases. Germline V gene sequence: CDR1 SQVTM, CDR2 ANQGSEA. The CDR3 consists of 13 residues. V gave up 2 bases and J gave up 6 bases, with 11 bases separating them. The CDR3 DNA is TGCAGCGTTGAAACAGGGTTCGGTCAGCCCCAGCATTTT. Protein: CSVETGFGQPQHF. The full variable domain, rest sourced from reference TRBV29-1 and TRBJ1-5, is SAVISQKPSRDICQRGTSLTIQCQVDSQVTMMFWYRQQPGQSLTLIATANQGSEATYESGFVIDKFPISRPNLTFSTLTVSNMSPEDSSIYLCSVETGFGQPQHFGDGTRLSIL.

The chain recombines TRBV12-3 or TRBV12-4 with TRBJ1-5; D unclear. V dropped 3 bases and J dropped 0 bases, with 9 bases sitting between them. The CDR3 totals 15 residues. CDR3 coding DNA: TGTGCCAGCAGTTTGGAGAGTTATAGCAATCAGCCCCAGCATTTT. It is translated as CASSLESYSNQPQHF.

The chain combines TRBV29-1 with TRBJ2-6, with D possibly matching TRBD2 (6 bases). V shed 3 bases and J shed 3 bases, with 15 bases lying between them. This CDR3 has 16 residues. From germline, CDR1 is SQVTM and CDR2 ANQGSEA. CDR3 residues: CSVEEGSFGGANVLTF. DNA for the CDR3: TGCAGCGTTGAGGAGGGGAGTTTTGGTGGGGCCAACGTCCTGACTTTC.